This TCR beta chain came from a study of cytomegalovirus exposure and HLA in healthy donors. Study conclusions and caveats: Using a false discovery rate of 0.05, a later analysis showed that around 16,000 TCR beta sequences were associated with HLA alleles. A later analysis showed that HLA-associated TCR beta chains had undergone more clonal expansion than equally common others. There were under 200 TCR beta chains listed as cytomegalovirus-associated.

The primer mix had 60 Vbeta and 13 Jbeta primers. This table comes from immunoSEQ multiplex PCR, and its TCRdb copy is limited to in-frame clones, with some not included. This table has 110,000 to 150,000 clones, 76% appearing once. Notes on this clone: The antigen remains undetermined.

V lost 6 bases to trimming and J lost 4 bases; unmatched junction nucleotides: 14. This CDR3 is 16 amino acids long. Germline CDR1 is MNHEY and CDR2 is SMNVEV (reference sequence). This clonotype was sampled from a woman in her thirties or forties in good health and CMV-seronegative. The rearrangement uses TRBV27 and TRBJ1-1, with 7 bases aligning to TRBD1. The sample was PBMCs. CDR3 DNA sequence: TGTGCCAGCAGCCCAAGACAGGGTATAGGTGGCACTGAAGCTTTCTTT. It yields the protein CASSPRQGIGGTEAFF.